What follows are 27 T cell receptor beta chains derived from one specimen sequenced in a study of cytomegalovirus exposure and HLA in healthy donors. Primers for the PCR totalled 60 Vbeta and 13 Jbeta. Assay: immunoSEQ multiplex PCR; the TCRdb copy retains only in-frame clones and omits some. The table includes about 170,000 clones, 75% to 90% detected once. Input material: PBMCs. The source is a male donor in good health and CMV-seronegative.

This clone came up once. The V gene is TRBV5-6, the J gene TRBJ1-1, with D maybe TRBD1 (6 bases). Germline CDR1 is SGHDT and CDR2 is YYEEEE. The V end was cut by 3 bases, the J end by 5 bases, with 23 bases between. The CDR3 loop spans 17 amino acids. CDR3 DNA sequence: TGTGCCAGCAGCTCCACCGGGACAACATCAAGGAGGACTGAAGCTTTCTTT. Amino acid sequence: CASSSTGTTSRRTEAFF.

The chain links TRBV10-3 to TRBJ2-3; possible D gene TRBD2, 6 bases. The CDR3 has 15 residues. V was pared by 0 bases and J by 1 base, with 8 bases between. Looked up from germline, CDR1 is ENHRY and CDR2 is SYGVKD. The CDR3 reads CAISESPSGTDTQYF. The CDR3 region has the DNA TGTGCCATCAGTGAGTCCCCTAGCGGCACAGATACGCAGTATTTT.

The J gene is TRBJ1-4, the V gene TRBV6-5; 8 bases agree with TRBD1. This CDR3 has 14 amino acids. V lost 5 bases to trimming and J lost 7 bases; unmatched junction nucleotides: 6. The germline V gene encodes CDR1 MNHEY and CDR2 SVGAGI. The CDR3 spells CASSPLTGVEKLFF. The CDR3 region has the DNA TGTGCCAGCAGTCCGTTGACAGGGGTTGAAAAACTGTTTTTT.

This clone came up a few times. The chain is built from TRBV4-3 and TRBJ1-2, with D perhaps matching TRBD1 (5 bases). The length of the CDR3 is 17 residues. The germline gives CDR1 LGHNA, CDR2 YSLEER. Trimming took 0 bases from V and 0 from J, leaving 14 bases between them. The CDR3 spells CASSQDYSGRANYGYTF. CDR3 sequence (DNA): TGCGCCAGCAGCCAAGATTATTCGGGCAGGGCTAACTATGGCTACACCTTC.

This clone is a singleton in its sample. V usage is TRBV6-1 and J usage is TRBJ1-5, with 7 bases identical to TRBD1. V shed 6 bases and J 7 bases; nucleotides not matched to a gene: 9. Germline V gene sequence: CDR1 MNHNS, CDR2 SASEGT. The CDR3 has 14 amino acids. In nucleotides, the CDR3 is TGTGCCAGCAGCGAAAGGCAGGGGGGACAGCCCCAGCATTTT. This sequence encodes CASSERQGGQPQHF.

This rearrangement joins TRBV5-4 to TRBJ2-1, with unresolved D. V lost 3 bases, J lost 2 bases, and 12 bases lay in between. This CDR3 has 15 residues. Germline assignment: CDR1 SGHNT and CDR2 YYREEE (reference sequence). CDR3 region: CASSSPGNTYNEQFF. In nucleotides, the CDR3 is TGTGCCAGCAGCTCTCCTGGCAACACCTACAATGAGCAGTTCTTC.

Regarding this clone: One junction end does not reproduce the germline sequence, and a read error may be involved. The same CDR3 arises from other DNA sequences in this sample as well. This rearrangement joins TRBV11-2 to TRBJ2-3; D ambiguous. The CDR3 length is 14 residues. The germline V gene has CDR1 SGHAT and CDR2 FQNNGV. The CDR3 reads CASSLADGTDTQYF. In DNA form, the CDR3 reads TGTGCCAGCAGCTTAGCTGACGGCACAGATACACAGTATTTT. Complete variable domain (other parts from reference TRBV11-2 and TRBJ2-3): EAGVAQSPRYKIIEKRQSVAFWCNPISGHATLYWYQQILGQGPKLLIQFQNNGVVDDSQLPKDRFSAERLKGVDSTLKIQPAKLEDSAVYLCASSLADGTDTQYFGPGTRLTVL.

The chain employs TRBV18 and TRBJ1-1; TRBD1 might be the D (6 bases). This CDR3 comprises 14 residues. V lost 8 bases and J 10 bases, leaving 23 bases between the germline ends. Germline CDR1 and CDR2: KGHSH and LQKENI. DNA for the CDR3: TGTGCCAGCGCCACGACGACGGGGGGCCAGTCAGCTTTCTTT. This translates into CASATTTGGQSAFF.

The rearrangement links TRBV7-9 to TRBJ2-7; D not resolved. This CDR3 spans 12 amino acids. Looked up from germline, CDR1 is SEHNR and CDR2 is FQNEAQ (reference sequence). V lost 5 bases, J lost 5 bases, and 10 bases lay in between. CDR3 loop: CASSPPSHEQYF. The CDR3 bases are TGTGCCAGCAGCCCCCCAAGCCACGAGCAGTACTTC.

This chain joins TRBV6-6 and TRBJ1-6; a weak D match, TRBD1 (5 bases). Germline loops: CDR1 MNHNY, CDR2 SVGAGI (reference sequence). The CDR3 sequence is 13 residues long. The ends were cut back, 5 bases at V and 10 bases at J, with 12 bases in the middle. Written as DNA, the CDR3 is TGTGCCAGCAGTCAGGGTCTTGACTCACCCCTCCACTTT. It yields the protein CASSQGLDSPLHF.

The chain couples TRBV4-1 to TRBJ2-6, with 9 nucleotides matching TRBD2. V lost 4 bases, J lost 0 bases, and 10 bases stayed unmatched. The CDR3 has 19 residues. The germline V gene encodes CDR1 MGHRA and CDR2 YSYEKL. The CDR3 here is CASSRGRATASSGANVLTF. The CDR3 DNA reads as TGCGCCAGCAGCCGCGGGAGGGCGACAGCGAGCTCTGGGGCCAACGTCCTGACTTTC.

V usage is TRBV15 and J usage is TRBJ1-3; D possibly corresponds to TRBD1 (5 bases). Germline CDR1 and CDR2: LNHNV and YYDKDF (reference sequence). This CDR3 region has 15 residues. V lost 0 bases and J lost 8, with 14 bases in between. CDR3 DNA sequence: TGTGCCACCAGCAGAGATCTAAGGGGCCTTGACACCATATATTTT. Its translation: CATSRDLRGLDTIYF. Supplemented by reference TRBV15 and TRBJ1-3, the full variable domain reads DAMVIQNPRYQVTQFGKPVTLSCSQTLNHNVMYWYQQKSSQAPKLLFHYYDKDFNNEADTPDNFQSRRPNTSFCFLDIRSPGLGDTAMYLCATSRDLRGLDTIYFGEGSWLTVV.

The rearrangement links TRBV30 to TRBJ1-2; perhaps TRBD1 as D (5 bases). Trimming removed 3 bases at V and 0 bases at J, with 14 bases between. This CDR3 has 15 amino acids. CDR1 and CDR2 from the germline V gene are GTSNPN and SVGIG (reference sequence). DNA for the CDR3: TGTGCCTGGAGACGAGGGACTCAAGCTAACTATGGCTACACCTTC. Its protein is CAWRRGTQANYGYTF.

The chain combines TRBV11-3 with TRBJ2-3; a weak D match, TRBD1 (7 bases). This CDR3 is built from 15 residues. Looked up from germline, CDR1 is SGHNT and CDR2 is YENEEA. The ends were cut back, 5 bases at V and 3 bases at J, with 15 bases in the middle. This CDR3 is CASSPGGPPTDTQYF. The CDR3 DNA reads as TGTGCCAGCAGCCCAGGGGGGCCTCCGACAGATACGCAGTATTTT.

The chain recombines TRBV29-1 with TRBJ2-7, with 11 bases matching TRBD1. Looked up from germline, CDR1 is SQVTM and CDR2 is ANQGSEA. Losses at the gene ends were 8 bases for V and 5 bases for J; bases not matched to a gene: 11. CDR3 length equals 14 residues. The CDR3 DNA reads as TGCAGCTACTCCGCGGGACAGGGGGGGGACGAGCAGTACTTC. It is translated as CSYSAGQGGDEQYF.

This rearrangement joins TRBV2 to TRBJ2-7; 11 bases map to TRBD1. V gave up 11 bases and J gave up 6 bases; unmatched junction bases: 12. Per germline, CDR1 SNHLY and CDR2 FYNNEI. The CDR3 is 14 residues long. CDR3 protein: CAGKSGTGGGEQYF. The CDR3 DNA reads TGTGCCGGGAAATCCGGGACAGGGGGAGGCGAGCAGTACTTC.

This sequence joins TRBV5-1 and TRBJ1-2; D is unresolved. Trimming removed 0 bases at V and 4 bases at J, with 13 bases between. From germline, CDR1 is SGHRS and CDR2 YFSETQ. The CDR3 sequence is 15 residues long. The CDR3, as DNA: TGCGCCAGCAGCTTGGGAATGGGCCAGTTCTATGGCTACACCTTC. Its translation: CASSLGMGQFYGYTF.

The V gene is TRBV5-1, the J gene TRBJ2-3; no clear D gene. V was cut by 0 bases and J by 3 bases, with 8 bases left in between. The CDR3 is 14 residues long. Germline CDR1 is SGHRS and CDR2 is YFSETQ. The CDR3 sequence is CASSLGEKTDTQYF. The CDR3 DNA follows: TGCGCCAGCAGCTTGGGAGAGAAAACAGATACGCAGTATTTT.

The V and J genes are TRBV30 and TRBJ2-1; 14 bases align to TRBD2. Per germline, CDR1 GTSNPN and CDR2 SVGIG (reference sequence). This CDR3 contains 15 residues. V was clipped by 0 bases and J by 7 bases; unmatched bases: 2. The CDR3 nucleotides read TGTGCCTGGAGTGTTTGGACTAGCGGGGGGAATGAGCAGTTCTTC. Its translation: CAWSVWTSGGNEQFF.

This clone was found once. One junction end does not reproduce the germline sequence, and a read error may be involved. The rearrangement uses TRBV4-1 and TRBJ2-3; D may be TRBD2 (6 bases). Germline V lookup: CDR1 MGHRA, CDR2 YSYEKL. The CDR3 totals 13 residues. The CDR3, as DNA: TGCGTCAGCAGCCATTCAGGGAGGGATACGCAGTATTTT. Its protein product is CVSSHSGRDTQYF.

The chain couples TRBV18 to TRBJ2-3; a weak D match, TRBD1 (5 bases). The CDR3 is 15 residues long. Germline V CDR1 and CDR2: KGHSH, LQKENI. Trimming shortened V by 1 base and J by 3 bases, and 11 bases separated the two germline ends. CDR3 sequence: CASSPRQGVTDTQYF. For the CDR3, the DNA is TGTGCCAGCTCACCACGGCAGGGTGTGACAGATACGCAGTATTTT.

Only a few counts were recorded for this clone. The V gene is TRBV21-1, the J gene TRBJ1-4. TRBV21-1 is annotated as a pseudogene. The CDR3 covers 15 residues. CDR3 coding DNA: TGTGCCAGCAGCTCCCTCCCGGGGGTAGATGAAAAACTGTTTTTT. Residues: CASSSLPGVDEKLFF.

The chain employs TRBV20-1 and TRBJ2-7; D is perhaps TRBD1 (6 bases). The CDR3 has 11 amino acids. Germline CDR1 is DFQATT and CDR2 is SNEGSKA (reference sequence). Trimming pared 7 bases from V and 3 bases from J, leaving 10 bases between. The CDR3 DNA sequence: TGCAGTGGAGTACAGGGCTACGAGCAGTACTTC. Translated, it gives CSGVQGYEQYF.

This clone was observed a single time. J is TRBJ2-3 and V is TRBV29-1, with 10 positions matching TRBD2. J lost 1 base, V lost 4 bases, and 14 bases had no gene match. The germline CDR1 and CDR2 sequences are SQVTM and ANQGSEA. This CDR3 has 18 amino acids. CDR3 residues: CSVGRRRAGGPGTDTQYF. CDR3 in DNA: TGCAGCGTTGGTCGTAGAAGAGCGGGGGGGCCAGGCACAGATACGCAGTATTTT.

The gene calls are TRBV15 and TRBJ2-3, with 8 bases matching TRBD2. Germline-derived CDR1 and CDR2 are LNHNV and YYDKDF (reference sequence). With 6 bases clipped from V and 6 bases from J, the junction kept 11 bases outside the gene matches. The CDR3 has 15 amino acids. The CDR3 bases are TGTGCCACCAGTTTTCTTAGCGGGGCGTGGGATACGCAGTATTTT. Its protein is CATSFLSGAWDTQYF.

J is TRBJ1-1 and V is TRBV13; D may be TRBD1 (5 bases). There are 12 residues in the CDR3. The V end was cut by 4 bases, the J end by 4 bases, with 7 bases between. Germline loops: CDR1 PRHDT, CDR2 FYEKMQ (reference sequence). CDR3 amino acids: CASSWGGTEAFF. Here the CDR3 DNA reads TGTGCCAGCAGCTGGGGGGGCACTGAAGCTTTCTTT.

The V gene is TRBV27, the J gene TRBJ2-7; D might be TRBD2 (5 bases). V was cut by 8 bases and J by 2 bases, with 13 bases left in between. CDR3 length: 13 amino acids. The germline V gene encodes CDR1 MNHEY and CDR2 SMNVEV (reference sequence). The CDR3 nucleotides read TGTGCCAGCGGGCCGACGGGAACCTACGAGCAGTACTTC. Translated: CASGPTGTYEQYF.